Listed here are 6 T cell receptor delta chains from one sample, sequenced in a study of γδ T cells in repeated Plasmodium falciparum infection. Flow sorting of PBMC yielded separate Vgamma9/Vdelta2+ and Vdelta2-negative gammadelta T cell populations for bulk repertoire analysis. TCRdb redid the clone calls on the multiplex PCR reads with CATT. Here the sample spans 75,000 to 95,000 delta-chain clones, approximately 0.96% being singletons. Sequencing was carried out using gamma-delta T cells from blood. These receptors all stem from a pool of human donors (malaria-infected and uninfected, not separated).

With regard to this clone: TCRdb records a much larger clone's protein for this DNA, with a difference at residue 16 that likely arises from a read error; the protein given is the translation of the DNA. The chain carries TRDV1 and TRDJ1; D is possibly TRDD3 (5 bases). TCRdb supplies no J gene; here it was assigned by aligning the nucleotide sequence to germline. CDR1 is TSWWSYY, CDR2 QGS, per germline. The CDR3 consists of 19 residues. In DNA, the CDR3 is TGTGCTCTTGGGGAAGATATCTCCGGGATTCCCCCGTACACCGATGAACTCATCTTT. Amino acids: CALGEDISGIPPYTDELIF.

Notes on this clone: The protein given by TCRdb reflects a much larger clone and differs at residue 3 from this DNA's translation, likely from a read error; the protein shown is the DNA's translation. V gene TRDV1 combines with J gene TRDJ1, with 13 bases lining up with TRDD3. This CDR3 is 25 amino acids long. Germline loops: CDR1 TSWWSYY, CDR2 QGS. In nucleotides, the CDR3 is TGTGCTATTGGGGAATTACCTTTCACAAGGACTGGGGGATACGCGCGCCGACTGTACACCGATAAACTCATCTTT. This codes for CAIGELPFTRTGGYARRLYTDKLIF.

This clone was detected ten times or more. The mismatch at residue 4 between this DNA's translation and the TCRdb protein of a much larger clone likely reflects a read error; the protein shown is translated from the DNA. As DNA, the CDR3 is TGTGCCTGTGGCCTTCGCCATCTAGAGAATTTACTGGGGGACACACCCCGCTCCGATAAACTCATCTTT. Translated, it gives CACGLRHLENLLGDTPRSDKLIF. The chain has TRDV2 and TRDJ1; 9 bases are shared with TRDD3. V dropped 5 bases and J dropped 3; count of bases not matched to a gene: 33. The germline V gene has CDR1 GEAIGNYY and CDR2 EKD. This CDR3 has 23 amino acids.

Note on this clone: A far larger clone differs by one base, so this is likely a read error. The same CDR3 can be traced to other DNA sequences in this sample. V usage is TRDV1 and J usage is TRDJ1; TRDD3 is a possible D gene (6 bases). Because TCRdb records no J gene, it was assigned here through a match of the DNA to germline. V was cut by 5 bases and J by 0 bases, with 28 bases left in between. Germline V gene data show CDR1 as TSWWSYY and CDR2 as QGS. The CDR3 is 20 amino acids. CDR3 in DNA: TGTGCTCTTGGGACCATCTTCGCCGGGGGAGGTTACTGGTACACCGATAAACTCATCTTT. This gives the protein CALGTIFAGGGYWYTDKLIF.

This clone was picked up many times. This chain uses TRDV2 with TRDJ1; D uncertain. V lost 0 bases, J lost 2 bases, and 12 bases lay in between. Germline CDR1 is GEAIGNYY and CDR2 is EKD. This CDR3 comprises 15 residues. CDR3 bases: TGTGCCTGTGACACCGTGATAAGGAGGACCGATAAACTCATCTTT. Protein: CACDTVIRRTDKLIF.

This clone turned up a few times. TCRdb records a much larger clone's protein for this DNA, with a difference at residue 9 that likely arises from a read error; the protein given is the translation of the DNA. The chain couples TRDV2 to TRDJ1; maybe TRDD3 (5 bases). The J gene was not available in TCRdb and was assigned here by matching the DNA to germline segments. This CDR3 is built from 16 residues. Between the trimmed V and J ends, which lost 0 bases and 3 bases, there was a span of 16 bases. The germline gives CDR1 GEAIGNYY, CDR2 EKD. DNA for the CDR3: TGTGCCTGTGACACCGTAGAGGGGGGTACGCCCGATAAACTCATCTTT. Protein sequence: CACDTVEGGTPDKLIF.